The 11 T cell receptor beta chains reported below all come from one sample, sequenced in a study of T-cell memory formation after mild COVID-19. Each CDR3 protein gets one entry after TCRdb re-called the 5' RACE reads with MiXCR. This sample has a few hundred thousand distinct CDR3 sequences; 28% occur once, and the top ten carry approximately 13%. Sequenced material: PBMCs or a T cell subset sorted from them (not recorded which). Receptors were obtained from an adult woman who had mild COVID-19 (a few samples of this study predate the infection). Cell type and time point are not known.

This clonotype was recorded once. This chain joins TRBV4-1 and TRBJ1-4, with D unclear. This CDR3 contains 13 residues. Trimming cost V 1 base and J 5 bases, with 5 bases left between them. CDR1 MGHRA and CDR2 YSYEKL come from the germline V gene. CDR3 sequence (DNA): TGCGCCAGCAGCCAAGCAGTAAATGAAAAACTGTTTTTT. Encoded protein: CASSQAVNEKLFF.

This clonotype has just a few counts. This chain joins TRBV2 and TRBJ2-3; 9 bases match TRBD1. Germline trimming cut 5 bases from V and 4 bases from J; bases unmatched to any gene: 13. This CDR3 comprises 17 residues. Per germline, CDR1 SNHLY and CDR2 FYNNEI. CDR3 in DNA: TGTGCCAGCAGTCCCGGGACAGGGAAGATAGGCTCAGATACGCAGTATTTT. It yields the protein CASSPGTGKIGSDTQYF.

This clonotype was recorded a few times. The V gene is TRBV7-7, the J gene TRBJ2-5, with D possibly being TRBD1 (6 bases). Per the germline V gene, CDR1 is SSHAT and CDR2 is FNYEAQ (reference sequence). The V gene lost 0 bases and the J gene lost 1 base, with 9 bases spanning the gap. CDR3 size: 15 residues. The CDR3 region has the DNA TGTGCCAGCAGCTTAGCGAGGGGGATCCAAGAGACCCAGTACTTC. It yields the protein CASSLARGIQETQYF.

This clonotype has a count of ten or more. The rearrangement uses TRBV28 and TRBJ2-1, with D perhaps assigned TRBD1 or TRBD2 (5 bases each). CDR3 length: 15 residues. The germline V gene encodes CDR1 MDHEN and CDR2 SYDVKM. Trimming took 7 bases from V and 6 from J, leaving 19 bases between them. The DNA of the CDR3 is TGTGCCAGCAACGGGAAACCCCAAAGGGGCAATGAGCAGTTCTTC. It codes for CASNGKPQRGNEQFF. Supplemented by reference TRBV28 and TRBJ2-1, the full variable domain reads DVKVTQSSRYLVKRTGEKVFLECVQDMDHENMFWYRQDPGLGLRLIYFSYDVKMKEKGDIPEGYSVSREKKERFSLILESASTNQTSMYLCASNGKPQRGNEQFFGPGTRLTVL.

The genes are TRBV24-1 and TRBJ1-2; D remains unclear. Germline CDR1 reads KGHDR; CDR2 reads SFDVKD. The CDR3 extends over 14 amino acids. V lost 5 bases and J lost 4, with 13 bases in between. The CDR3 protein is CATSAHPAGYGYTF. The CDR3, as DNA: TGTGCCACCAGTGCCCATCCAGCCGGCTATGGCTACACCTTC.

The table lists this clonotype with a few counts. The chain carries TRBV9 and TRBJ2-1; 10 bases agree with TRBD2. Unmatched junction bases numbered 3, after V lost 0 bases and J lost 0 bases. CDR3 length equals 17 residues. Germline V gene lookup returns CDR1 SGDLS and CDR2 YYNGEE. The CDR3 loop reads CASSVARTSGSYNEQFF. CDR3 coding DNA: TGTGCCAGCAGCGTAGCTAGGACTAGCGGCTCCTACAATGAGCAGTTCTTC.

V and J are TRBV24-1 and TRBJ2-1, with TRBD2 matching 11 bases. Trimming took 6 bases from V and 5 from J; bases not matched to a gene: 11. The CDR3 spans 17 residues. The germline gives CDR1 KGHDR, CDR2 SFDVKD. CDR3 sequence (DNA): TGTGCCACCAGTTCTACTAGCGGGGGCCCCGGGAACAATGAGCAGTTCTTC. Its translation: CATSSTSGGPGNNEQFF.

This clonotype was observed a handful of times. Relative to the germline gene, one junction end is altered; a read error may explain this. V is TRBV20-1 and J is TRBJ1-1; TRBD1 might be the D (6 bases). The CDR3 loop spans 11 amino acids. Germline V CDR1 and CDR2: DFQATT, SNEGSKA (reference sequence). The CDR3 reads CRANTGTLAFF. The CDR3 DNA reads TGCAGGGCTAACACAGGGACGTTAGCTTTCTTT.

The CDR3 coding sequence is TGTGCCATCATGGAGCTAGAAATAAATGGCTACACCTTC. As protein: CAIMELEINGYTF. V is TRBV10-3 and J is TRBJ1-2; no definite D call. V lost 7 bases, J lost 6 bases, and 15 bases lay in between. The CDR3 consists of 13 residues. Germline lookup yields CDR1 ENHRY and CDR2 SYGVKD.

This chain connects TRBV6-5 to TRBJ1-1; a possible D gene is TRBD1 (5 bases). Germline-derived CDR1 and CDR2 are MNHEY and SVGAGI. Trimming took 6 bases from V and 11 from J, leaving 19 bases between them. This CDR3 comprises 13 residues. The CDR3 nucleotides are TGTGCCAGCAGCCCGGGACGGGGGTTTTGGGCTTTCTTT. Its protein is CASSPGRGFWAFF.

The rearrangement joins TRBV7-6 to TRBJ1-5, with D possibly matching TRBD1 (5 bases). Germline CDR1 reads SGHVS; CDR2 reads FNYEAQ. The V end was cut by 6 bases, the J end by 1 base, with 16 bases between. CDR3 length equals 16 residues. CDR3 sequence: CASSPGWGGSNQPQHF. CDR3 DNA sequence: TGTGCCAGCAGTCCAGGGTGGGGGGGGAGCAATCAGCCCCAGCATTTT.